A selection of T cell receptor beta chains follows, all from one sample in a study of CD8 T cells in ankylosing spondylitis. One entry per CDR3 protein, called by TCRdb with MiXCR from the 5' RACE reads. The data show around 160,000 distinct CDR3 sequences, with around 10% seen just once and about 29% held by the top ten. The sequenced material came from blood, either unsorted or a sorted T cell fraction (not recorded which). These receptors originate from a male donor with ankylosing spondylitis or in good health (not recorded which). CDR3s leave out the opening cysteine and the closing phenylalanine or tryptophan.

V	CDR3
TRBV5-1	ASSLPTGGLEQY
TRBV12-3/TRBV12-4	ASSEQGFGTEAF
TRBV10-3	AISESWGAEQF
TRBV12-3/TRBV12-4	ASSFPATGRLNYGYT
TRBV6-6	ASSTGRDTEAF
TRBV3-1	ASSQDTTEAF
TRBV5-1	ASSSVRGGLDEQF
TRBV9	ASSVSGTGGYEQY
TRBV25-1	ASSASPGGRITEKLF
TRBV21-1	ASSPLPGRAFFSNQPQH
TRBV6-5	ASSYSLLTGGDTEAF
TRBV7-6	ASSAPASSGNTIY
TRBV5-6	ASSLGGSNTEAF
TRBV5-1	ASSLAREATDTQY